This T cell receptor beta chain was documented in a study of blood T cell repertoires in COVID-19. Study-wide context: Samples taken during acute and convalescent COVID-19 were collected in the United States, Italy and Spain.

Participants reported their clinical history, and cohort assignment relied on those reports. Each recovered donor of Cohort 3 presented with two negative PCRs, clearance, or symptom resolution. The V gene's germline CDR1 is SGHVS and CDR2 FQNEAQ. Trimming took 0 bases from V and 2 from J, leaving 13 bases between them. The CDR3 sequence is 16 residues long. The protocol was immunoSEQ multiplex PCR, while the TCRdb copy is restricted to in-frame clones and leaves out a portion. The table lists approximately 320,000 clones, around 90% of them singletons, with 8% to 9% in the top ten. The origin of this receptor is a woman under 30 who had recovered from COVID-19. The chain combines TRBV7-8 with TRBJ1-1; D unclear. Sequenced sample: PBMCs or T cells enriched from blood (not recorded which). CDR3 loop: CASSLARWAGNTEAFF. The CDR3 nucleotides read TGTGCCAGCAGCTTAGCGCGATGGGCGGGAAACACTGAAGCTTTCTTT.